The T cell receptor (beta chain) described here comes from a study of sequential checkpoint blockade in melanoma. The repertoire was sequenced with immunoSEQ multiplex PCR; TCRdb's copy has only in-frame clones and lacks some. Among roughly 1,200 clones listed, 15% to 20% were seen once. This CDR3 spans 16 amino acids. The germline V gene encodes CDR1 LGHNT and CDR2 FRNRAP. As to treatment: randomized to nivolumab then ipilimumab (arm A) or the reverse (arm B). This clone was observed a few times. The gene calls are TRBV12-5 and TRBJ2-3, with 11 bases lining up with TRBD2. This receptor was taken from a human donor with melanoma. Sample: tumor tissue (inferred from file names), taken from a patient given nivolumab and ipilimumab in sequence. The CDR3 coding sequence is TGTGCCAGCTCCCTAGCGGGGGGCGGAGTTTCAGATACGCAGTATTTT. Its protein is CASSLAGGGVSDTQYF.